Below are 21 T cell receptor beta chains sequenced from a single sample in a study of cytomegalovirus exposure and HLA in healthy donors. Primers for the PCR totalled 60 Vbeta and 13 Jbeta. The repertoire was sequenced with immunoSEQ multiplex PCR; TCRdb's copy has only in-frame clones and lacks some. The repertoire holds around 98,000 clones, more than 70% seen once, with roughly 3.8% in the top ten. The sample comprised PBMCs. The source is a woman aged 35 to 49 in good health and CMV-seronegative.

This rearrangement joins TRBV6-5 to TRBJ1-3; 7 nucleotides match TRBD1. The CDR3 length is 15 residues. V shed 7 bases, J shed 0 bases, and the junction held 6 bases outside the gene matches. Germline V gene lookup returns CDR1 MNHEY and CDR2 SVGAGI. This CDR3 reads CASKGGYLSGNTIYF. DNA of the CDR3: TGTGCCAGCAAAGGGGGCTACCTCTCTGGAAACACCATATATTTT.

The CDR3 spells CASSQGQGLNTEAFF. In nucleotides, the CDR3 is TGCGCCAGCAGCCAAGGTCAGGGATTGAACACTGAAGCTTTCTTT. The chain carries TRBV4-3 and TRBJ1-1; tentative D call: TRBD1 (5 bases). This CDR3 has 15 residues. Germline V gene sequence: CDR1 LGHNA, CDR2 YSLEER. V shed 1 base and J shed 0 bases, with 9 bases lying between them.

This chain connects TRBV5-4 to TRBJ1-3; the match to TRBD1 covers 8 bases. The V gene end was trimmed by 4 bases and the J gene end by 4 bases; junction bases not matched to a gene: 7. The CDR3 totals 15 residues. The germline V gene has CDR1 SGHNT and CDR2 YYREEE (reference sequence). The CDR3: CASSPGQGGGNTIYF. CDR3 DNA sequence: TGTGCCAGCAGCCCCGGACAGGGAGGCGGAAACACCATATATTTT.

The CDR3 is CASLNGAGGSAEQFF. In DNA form, the CDR3 reads TGCGCCAGCCTGAACGGGGCGGGGGGCTCGGCTGAGCAGTTCTTC. This rearrangement joins TRBV5-1 to TRBJ2-1, with TRBD2 matching 8 bases. Per germline, CDR1 SGHRS and CDR2 YFSETQ. The CDR3 has 15 amino acids. V lost 7 bases to trimming and J lost 9 bases; unmatched junction nucleotides: 15.

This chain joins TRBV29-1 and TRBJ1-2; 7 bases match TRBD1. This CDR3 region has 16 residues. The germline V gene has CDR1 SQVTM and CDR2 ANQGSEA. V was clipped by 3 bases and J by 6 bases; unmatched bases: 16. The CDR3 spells CSVDGTGFLQGDGYTF. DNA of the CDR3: TGCAGCGTTGACGGTACAGGGTTCCTCCAGGGGGATGGCTACACCTTC.

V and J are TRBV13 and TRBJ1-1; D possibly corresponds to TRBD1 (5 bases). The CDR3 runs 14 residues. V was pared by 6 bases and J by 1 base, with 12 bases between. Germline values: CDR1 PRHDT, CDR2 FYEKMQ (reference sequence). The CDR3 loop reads CASRNWGGNTEAFF. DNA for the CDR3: TGTGCCAGCAGGAACTGGGGGGGGAACACTGAAGCTTTCTTT.

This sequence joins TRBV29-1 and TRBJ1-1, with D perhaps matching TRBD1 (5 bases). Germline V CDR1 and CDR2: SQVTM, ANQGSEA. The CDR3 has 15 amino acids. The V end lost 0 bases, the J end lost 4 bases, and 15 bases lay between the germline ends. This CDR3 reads CSVEDHRGRITEAFF. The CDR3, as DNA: TGCAGCGTTGAAGATCATAGGGGTAGGATCACTGAAGCTTTCTTT.

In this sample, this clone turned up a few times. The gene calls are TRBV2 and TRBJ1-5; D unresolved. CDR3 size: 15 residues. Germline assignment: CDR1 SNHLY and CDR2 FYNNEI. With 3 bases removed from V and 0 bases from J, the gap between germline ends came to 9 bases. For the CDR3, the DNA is TGTGCCAGCAGTGAGCGGCGGGATAGCAATCAGCCCCAGCATTTT. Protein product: CASSERRDSNQPQHF.

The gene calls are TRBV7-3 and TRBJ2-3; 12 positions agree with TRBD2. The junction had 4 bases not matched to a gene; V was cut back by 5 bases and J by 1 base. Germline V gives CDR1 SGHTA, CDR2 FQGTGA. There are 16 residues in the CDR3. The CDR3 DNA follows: TGTGCCAGCAGCCAGCTAGCGGGGGGGGGCACAGATACGCAGTATTTT. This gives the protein CASSQLAGGGTDTQYF.

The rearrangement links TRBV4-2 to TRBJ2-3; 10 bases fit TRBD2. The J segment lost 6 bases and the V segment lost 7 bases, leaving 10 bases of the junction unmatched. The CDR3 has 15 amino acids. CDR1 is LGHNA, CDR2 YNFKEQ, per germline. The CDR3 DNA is TGTGCCAGCAACCCAACAAGCGGGGGGGCCGATACGCAGTATTTT. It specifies CASNPTSGGADTQYF.

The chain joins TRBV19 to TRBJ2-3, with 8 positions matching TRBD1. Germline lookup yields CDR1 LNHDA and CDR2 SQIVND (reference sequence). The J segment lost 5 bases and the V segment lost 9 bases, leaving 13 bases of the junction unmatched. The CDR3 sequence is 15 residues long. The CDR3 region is CASLGQVGGGDTQYF. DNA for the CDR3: TGTGCCAGCCTGGGACAGGTCGGAGGTGGAGATACGCAGTATTTT.

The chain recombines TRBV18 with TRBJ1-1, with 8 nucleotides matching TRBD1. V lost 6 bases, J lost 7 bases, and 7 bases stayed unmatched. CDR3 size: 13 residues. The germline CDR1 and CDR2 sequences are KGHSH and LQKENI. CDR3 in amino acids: CASSRYDRGEAFF. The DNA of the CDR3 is TGTGCCAGCTCCCGATACGACAGGGGTGAAGCTTTCTTT. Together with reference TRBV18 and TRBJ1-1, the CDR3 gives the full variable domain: NAGVMQNPRHLVRRRGQEARLRCSPMKGHSHVYWYRQLPEEGLKFMVYLQKENIIDESGMPKERFSAEFPKEGPSILRIQQVVRGDSAAYFCASSRYDRGEAFFGQGTRLTVV.

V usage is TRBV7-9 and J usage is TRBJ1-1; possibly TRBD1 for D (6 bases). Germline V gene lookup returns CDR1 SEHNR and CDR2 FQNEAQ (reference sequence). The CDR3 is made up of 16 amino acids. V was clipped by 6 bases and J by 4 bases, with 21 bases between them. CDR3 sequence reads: CASSPKTGPTGTEAFF. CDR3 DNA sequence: TGTGCCAGCAGTCCTAAGACAGGACCCACGGGCACTGAAGCTTTCTTT.

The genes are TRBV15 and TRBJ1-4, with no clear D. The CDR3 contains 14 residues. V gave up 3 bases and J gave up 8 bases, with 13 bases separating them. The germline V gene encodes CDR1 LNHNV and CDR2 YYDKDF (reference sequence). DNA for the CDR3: TGTGCCACCAGCAGCCGTTTGGGCGTCGAAAAACTGTTTTTT. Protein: CATSSRLGVEKLFF.

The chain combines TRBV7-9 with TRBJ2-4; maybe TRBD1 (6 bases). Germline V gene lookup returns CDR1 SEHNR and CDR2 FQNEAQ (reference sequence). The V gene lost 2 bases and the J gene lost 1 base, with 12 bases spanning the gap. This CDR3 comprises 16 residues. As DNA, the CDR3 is TGTGCCAGCAGCTTATTGGGGGCGCGGGCCAAAAACATTCAGTACTTC. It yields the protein CASSLLGARAKNIQYF.

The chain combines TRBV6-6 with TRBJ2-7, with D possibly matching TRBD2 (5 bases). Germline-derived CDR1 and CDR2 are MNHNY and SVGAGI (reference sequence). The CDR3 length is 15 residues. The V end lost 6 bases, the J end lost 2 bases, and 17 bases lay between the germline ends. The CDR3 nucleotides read TGTGCCAGCAGAACCCCCGGAGGAGGCGCCTACGAGCAGTACTTC. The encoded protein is CASRTPGGGAYEQYF.

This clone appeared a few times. CDR3 loop: CASSETPGQASYEQYF. The DNA of the CDR3 is TGTGCCAGCAGCGAAACACCGGGACAGGCTTCCTACGAGCAGTACTTC. The chain combines TRBV7-6 with TRBJ2-7; 8 nucleotides match TRBD1. The CDR3 loop spans 16 amino acids. Trimming took 5 bases from V and 1 from J; bases not matched to a gene: 10. CDR1 and CDR2 (germline): SGHVS, FNYEAQ.

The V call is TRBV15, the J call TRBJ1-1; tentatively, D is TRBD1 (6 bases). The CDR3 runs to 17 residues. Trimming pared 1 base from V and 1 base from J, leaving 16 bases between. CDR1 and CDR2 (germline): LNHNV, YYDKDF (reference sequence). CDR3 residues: CATSRGPLGQTNTEAFF. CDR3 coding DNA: TGTGCCACCAGCAGAGGTCCCCTAGGACAGACGAACACTGAAGCTTTCTTT.

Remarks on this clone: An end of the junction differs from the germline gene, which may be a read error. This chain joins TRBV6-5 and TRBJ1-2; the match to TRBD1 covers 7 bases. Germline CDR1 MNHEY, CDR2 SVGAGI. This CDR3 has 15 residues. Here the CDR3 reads CASSYSTGTLYGYPF. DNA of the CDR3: TGTGCCAGCAGTTACTCGACAGGGACCCTCTATGGCTACCCCTTC.

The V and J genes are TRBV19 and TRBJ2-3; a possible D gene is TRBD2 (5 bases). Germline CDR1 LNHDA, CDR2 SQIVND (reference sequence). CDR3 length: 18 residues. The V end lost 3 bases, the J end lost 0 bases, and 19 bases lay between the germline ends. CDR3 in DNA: TGTGCCAGTAGTATTGGACTGAAGACCCTAGCTAGCACAGATACGCAGTATTTT. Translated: CASSIGLKTLASTDTQYF.

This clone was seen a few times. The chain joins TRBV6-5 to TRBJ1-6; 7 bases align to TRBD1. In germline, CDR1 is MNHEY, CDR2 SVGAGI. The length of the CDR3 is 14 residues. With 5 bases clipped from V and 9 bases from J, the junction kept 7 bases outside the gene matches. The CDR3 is CASSLRRQGSPLHF. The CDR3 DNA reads TGTGCCAGCAGTCTCCGACGACAGGGTTCACCCCTCCACTTT.